The 26 T cell receptor beta chains below were found in one sample sequenced in a study of shared clonotypes between healthy human individuals. Profiling relied on immunoSEQ multiplex PCR, and the TCRdb table lists in-frame clones only, not all of them. Of over a million clones listed, roughly 98% are singletons. Sequencing input: naive CD4+ T cells sorted from blood. Subset denoted: CD45RA+ positively selected. Source of these receptors: a man aged 30-40 years in good health.

A note on this clone: Other nucleotide sequences in the sample specify the same CDR3. The chain combines TRBV28 with TRBJ2-7; D remains ambiguous. Germline assignment: CDR1 MDHEN and CDR2 SYDVKM. V lost 5 bases to trimming and J lost 4 bases, with 9 bases between them. The CDR3 is 12 amino acids. The CDR3 sequence: CASSPTPYEQYF. The DNA for the CDR3 is TGTGCCAGCAGTCCGACCCCTTACGAGCAGTACTTC.

V gene TRBV19 combines with J gene TRBJ2-7; TRBD2 matches 9 bases. The CDR3 covers 13 residues. Germline assignment: CDR1 LNHDA and CDR2 SQIVND (reference sequence). Trimming took 3 bases from V and 3 from J; bases not matched to a gene: 0. The CDR3 bases are TGTGCCAGTAGTATGACTAGCGGCTACGAGCAGTACTTC. Its translation is CASSMTSGYEQYF.

The rearrangement links TRBV5-1 to TRBJ2-1; D is perhaps TRBD2 (5 bases). The CDR3 extends over 13 amino acids. V dropped 0 bases and J dropped 5 bases, with 6 bases sitting between them. Looked up from germline, CDR1 is SGHRS and CDR2 is YFSETQ. The CDR3 loop reads CASSLAGDNEQFF. As DNA, the CDR3 is TGCGCCAGCAGCTTGGCCGGGGACAATGAGCAGTTCTTC.

J is TRBJ1-2 and V is TRBV5-4, with 9 nucleotides matching TRBD1. V shed 4 bases and J 6 bases; nucleotides not matched to a gene: 10. Germline V CDR1 and CDR2: SGHNT, YYREEE (reference sequence). CDR3 length: 15 amino acids. Written as DNA, the CDR3 is TGTGCCAGCAGCAAAACAGGGGGCGCACTCGATGGCTACACCTTC. This gives the protein CASSKTGGALDGYTF.

The rearrangement uses TRBV4-1 and TRBJ1-1, with a possible D match to TRBD1 (5 bases). The CDR3 is made up of 15 amino acids. The V gene's germline CDR1 is MGHRA and CDR2 YSYEKL. The V end was cut by 0 bases, the J end by 0 bases, with 8 bases between. This chain's CDR3 is CASSQEKGLNTEAFF. CDR3 bases: TGCGCCAGCAGCCAAGAAAAGGGGTTGAACACTGAAGCTTTCTTT.

The V gene is TRBV18, the J gene TRBJ2-3; D remains unclear. This CDR3 is 11 amino acids long. Trimming stripped 6 bases from V and 3 bases from J, with 4 bases between. Per germline, CDR1 KGHSH and CDR2 LQKENI. The CDR3 region is CASSETDTQYF. The CDR3 DNA reads TGTGCCAGCTCGGAAACAGATACGCAGTATTTT.

The genes are TRBV9 and TRBJ2-6; D unresolved. Between the trimmed V and J ends, which lost 0 bases and 1 base, there was a span of 17 bases. CDR1 is SGDLS, CDR2 YYNGEE, per germline. The CDR3 has 19 amino acids. DNA of the CDR3: TGTGCCAGCAGCGTAGCAAGTTTACCCAGATCTTCTGGGGCCAACGTCCTGACTTTC. Translated: CASSVASLPRSSGANVLTF.

The chain employs TRBV28 and TRBJ1-4, with unresolved D. The CDR3 loop spans 15 amino acids. V was clipped by 7 bases and J by 0 bases, with 12 bases between them. Per germline, CDR1 MDHEN and CDR2 SYDVKM. The CDR3 nucleotides are TGTGCCAGCAAGGTCCAATTGGCAACTAATGAAAAACTGTTTTTT. It translates to CASKVQLATNEKLFF.

The genes are TRBV4-3 and TRBJ2-5; 15 nucleotides match TRBD2. The CDR3 consists of 16 residues. Germline values: CDR1 LGHNA, CDR2 YSLEER. Trimming at V came to 4 bases and at J to 4 bases, leaving 4 bases not matched to a gene. CDR3 amino acids: CASSPRGLAGGETQYF. In nucleotides, the CDR3 is TGCGCCAGCAGCCCTAGGGGACTAGCGGGAGGAGAGACCCAGTACTTC.

The chain couples TRBV5-1 to TRBJ2-5; possible D gene TRBD1, 6 bases. The germline V gene has CDR1 SGHRS and CDR2 YFSETQ. Between the trimmed V and J ends, which lost 5 bases and 1 base, there was a span of 15 bases. CDR3 size: 15 residues. The CDR3 sequence: CASSFRGGFQETQYF. In DNA, the CDR3 is TGCGCCAGCAGTTTCAGGGGTGGGTTCCAAGAGACCCAGTACTTC.

This clone was observed a few times. The rearrangement joins TRBV14 to TRBJ2-2; 7 bases fit TRBD1. CDR1 is SGHDN and CDR2 is FVKESK in the germline V gene. Trimming at V came to 4 bases and at J to 14 bases, leaving 4 bases not matched to a gene. CDR3 length: 11 amino acids. CDR3 bases: TGTGCCAGCAGCCGCGGACAGGTCCTGTTTTTT. Encoded protein: CASSRGQVLFF.

The rearrangement uses TRBV25-1 and TRBJ2-5; D is unresolved. CDR3 length: 12 residues. CDR1 is MGHDK, CDR2 SYGVNS, per germline. V lost 6 bases and J lost 5, with 10 bases in between. DNA for the CDR3: TGTGCCAGCAGCAAGGACCGGGAGACCCAGTACTTC. It is translated as CASSKDRETQYF.

The chain recombines TRBV29-1 with TRBJ2-7; no definite D call. The CDR3 consists of 13 residues. Trimming shortened V by 0 bases and J by 5 bases, and 11 bases separated the two germline ends. CDR1 and CDR2 from the germline V gene are SQVTM and ANQGSEA. In nucleotides, the CDR3 is TGCAGCGTTGAAGATCGACGGTTCCACGAGCAGTACTTC. Translation gives CSVEDRRFHEQYF.

The chain uses TRBV9 and TRBJ2-2, with 9 bases lining up with TRBD2. This CDR3 has 18 amino acids. Germline V gene data show CDR1 as SGDLS and CDR2 as YYNGEE. The V and J ends lost 0 bases and 3 bases, in that order; junction bases with no gene match: 9. Here the CDR3 reads CASSVEASGKYYTGELFF. In nucleotides, the CDR3 is TGTGCCAGCAGCGTAGAGGCTAGCGGGAAATATTACACCGGGGAGCTGTTTTTT.

This clone has a single count. The V call is TRBV7-8, the J call TRBJ2-5; weak D call: TRBD2 (6 bases). V was clipped by 1 base and J by 3 bases, with 12 bases between them. There are 15 residues in the CDR3. The germline CDR1 and CDR2 sequences are SGHVS and FQNEAQ. The CDR3 region has the DNA TGTGCCAGCAGCTTAGTGGCGGGGAGCGAAGAGACCCAGTACTTC. Protein sequence: CASSLVAGSEETQYF.

V and J are TRBV4-3 and TRBJ1-5; 7 nucleotides align to TRBD1. The V segment lost 4 bases and the J segment 2 bases; nucleotides outside the gene matches: 8. The CDR3 is made up of 16 amino acids. Germline V gene data show CDR1 as LGHNA and CDR2 as YSLEER. CDR3 sequence reads: CASSRDRVKGNQPQHF. Written as DNA, the CDR3 is TGCGCCAGCAGCCGAGACAGGGTTAAAGGCAATCAGCCCCAGCATTTT.

The V gene is TRBV28, the J gene TRBJ2-7, with TRBD2 matching over 12 bases. V was pared by 6 bases and J by 0 bases, with 6 bases of the junction left unmatched. This CDR3 has 16 residues. Germline CDR1 MDHEN, CDR2 SYDVKM. CDR3 DNA: TGTGCCAGCAGGCGAGGACTAGCGGGAAGCTCCTACGAGCAGTACTTC. Protein product: CASRRGLAGSSYEQYF.

The chain recombines TRBV4-1 with TRBJ2-7, with D possibly being TRBD2 (7 bases). The CDR3 length is 14 residues. CDR1 is MGHRA and CDR2 is YSYEKL in the germline V gene. Trimming removed 3 bases at V and 4 bases at J, with 13 bases between. The CDR3 loop is CASSQLGRGYEQYF. In DNA form, the CDR3 reads TGCGCCAGCAGCCAGTTGGGGAGGGGGTACGAGCAGTACTTC.

This chain joins TRBV29-1 and TRBJ2-5; 13 nucleotides agree with TRBD2. The CDR3 has 16 residues. Germline V gene sequence: CDR1 SQVTM, CDR2 ANQGSEA. V lost 3 bases to trimming and J lost 0 bases; unmatched junction nucleotides: 4. CDR3 nucleotide sequence: TGCAGCGTTGATGGACTAGCGGGAGCGTACCAAGAGACCCAGTACTTC. Translation: CSVDGLAGAYQETQYF. Filled out from reference TRBV29-1 and TRBJ2-5, the complete variable domain reads SAVISQKPSRDICQRGTSLTIQCQVDSQVTMMFWYRQQPGQSLTLIATANQGSEATYESGFVIDKFPISRPNLTFSTLTVSNMSPEDSSIYLCSVDGLAGAYQETQYFGPGTRLLVL.

The V and J genes are TRBV5-6 and TRBJ1-5; no clear D. CDR1 is SGHDT, CDR2 YYEEEE, per germline. Trimming pared 4 bases from V and 0 bases from J, leaving 14 bases between. CDR3 length equals 16 residues. This chain's CDR3 is CASSPGGSYSNQPQHF. CDR3 sequence (DNA): TGTGCCAGCAGCCCTGGAGGCTCCTATAGCAATCAGCCCCAGCATTTT.

V gene TRBV9 combines with J gene TRBJ2-5, with no clear D. CDR1 and CDR2 (germline): SGDLS, YYNGEE. This CDR3 is built from 14 residues. V was cut by 0 bases and J by 4 bases, with 10 bases left in between. The CDR3 reads CASSVEGNGETQYF. The CDR3 bases are TGTGCCAGCAGCGTAGAAGGAAACGGAGAGACCCAGTACTTC.

The V gene is TRBV5-1, the J gene TRBJ2-1, with 13 bases aligning to TRBD2. The germline CDR1 and CDR2 sequences are SGHRS and YFSETQ. V dropped 3 bases and J dropped 2; count of bases not matched to a gene: 2. CDR3 length: 16 residues. CDR3 in DNA: TGCGCCAGCAGCTACGGGACTAGCGGGACCTACAATGAGCAGTTCTTC. Its protein is CASSYGTSGTYNEQFF.

Only one count was recorded for this clone. The chain recombines TRBV9 with TRBJ2-2, with a possible D match to TRBD1 (5 bases). This CDR3 is built from 14 residues. Germline V gene sequence: CDR1 SGDLS, CDR2 YYNGEE. Deletions cut 1 base from V and 7 bases from J, with 11 bases between. CDR3 sequence reads: CASSVISQGGELFF. The CDR3 nucleotides are TGTGCCAGCAGCGTAATCAGTCAGGGCGGGGAGCTGTTTTTT.

This clone was recorded once. The chain links TRBV7-9 to TRBJ2-2; 11 nucleotides match TRBD2. Germline V CDR1 and CDR2: SEHNR, FQNEAQ (reference sequence). The junction had 5 bases not matched to a gene; V was cut back by 8 bases and J by 6 bases. The CDR3 totals 14 residues. CDR3 coding DNA: TGTGCCAGCTACATAGCGGGAGGGCCCGGGGAGCTGTTTTTT. This codes for CASYIAGGPGELFF.

This clone was recorded only once. This CDR3 is also generated by other DNA sequences in the sample. DNA for the CDR3: TGCGCCAGCAGCTTGGCGGGGACAGGGGCCTACGAGCAGTACTTC. Translated, it gives CASSLAGTGAYEQYF. This rearrangement joins TRBV5-1 to TRBJ2-7, with 10 bases aligning to TRBD1. V was clipped by 0 bases and J by 2 bases; unmatched bases: 2. This CDR3 region has 15 residues. Germline assignment: CDR1 SGHRS and CDR2 YFSETQ.

In regard to this clone: One end of the junction is discordant with germline, which a read error may explain. The chain combines TRBV7-9 with TRBJ2-7; D is unclear. The germline CDR1 and CDR2 sequences are SEHNR and FQNEAQ (reference sequence). CDR3 size: 12 residues. In nucleotides, the CDR3 is TGTGCTAGCAGCTTAGAGGCCTACGAGCAGTACTTC. Encoded protein: CASSLEAYEQYF.